What follows are 15 T cell receptor beta chains derived from one specimen sequenced in a study of spatial heterogeneity in lung cancer. The sample's time point: sample taken at primary tumor resection. Using its own MiXCR run on the 5' RACE reads, TCRdb lists one record per CDR3 protein. Here the sample spans some 40,000 distinct CDR3 sequences, about 5.2% being singletons. This material consisted of PBMCs, taken at surgery. The receptors originated from a female donor with early-stage non-small cell lung cancer.

This clonotype was counted between two and nine times. In DNA, the CDR3 is TGTGCCTGGAGAGGGGGCCACAGTGGCTATGGCTACACCTTC. Translated, it gives CAWRGGHSGYGYTF. The chain couples TRBV30 to TRBJ1-2; TRBD1 aligns across 7 bases. The germline V gene has CDR1 GTSNPN and CDR2 SVGIG (reference sequence). The CDR3 length is 14 residues. V lost 3 bases and J lost 4; bases outside the gene matches: 8. Variable domain in full (rest from reference TRBV30 and TRBJ1-2): SQTIHQWPATLVQPVGSPLSLECTVEGTSNPNLYWYRQAAGRGLQLLFYSVGIGQISSEVPQNLSASRPQDRQFILSSKKLLLSDSGFYLCAWRGGHSGYGYTFGSGTRLTVV.

This clonotype appeared a few times. This chain joins TRBV20-1 and TRBJ2-3; D unclear. From germline, CDR1 is DFQATT and CDR2 SNEGSKA (reference sequence). The CDR3 contains 14 residues. V lost 0 bases, J lost 2 bases, and 9 bases lay in between. The CDR3 loop reads CSAREVFDTDTQYF. Written as DNA, the CDR3 is TGCAGTGCTAGAGAGGTTTTCGACACAGATACGCAGTATTTT.

The chain employs TRBV2 and TRBJ1-6, with D unclear. V lost 3 bases to trimming and J lost 0 bases, with 9 bases between them. This CDR3 has 16 residues. CDR1 and CDR2 (germline): SNHLY, FYNNEI. CDR3 bases: TGTGCCAGCAGTGAGTCTGGGTCCTCCTATAATTCACCCCTCCACTTT. Protein product: CASSESGSSYNSPLHF.

This clonotype was counted ten times or more. CDR3 protein: CASSEARQLYAYQETQYF. The CDR3 DNA sequence: TGTGCCAGCAGTGAAGCAAGACAGCTCTACGCCTACCAAGAGACCCAGTACTTC. The J gene is TRBJ2-5, the V gene TRBV6-1, with TRBD1 as a possible D gene (5 bases). The germline V gene has CDR1 MNHNS and CDR2 SASEGT. This CDR3 spans 18 amino acids. With 0 bases removed from V and 0 bases from J, the gap between germline ends came to 17 bases.

This clonotype has ten or more counts. V and J are TRBV2 and TRBJ2-7; TRBD2 matches at 12 bases. Germline assignment: CDR1 SNHLY and CDR2 FYNNEI. This CDR3 is 15 amino acids long. Trimming removed 5 bases from V and 4 bases from J; junction bases left unmatched: 6. CDR3 residues: CASSPRTSGVYEQYF. In nucleotides, the CDR3 is TGTGCCAGCAGTCCGAGGACTAGCGGGGTTTACGAGCAGTACTTC.

This clonotype counts as medium-sized. V usage is TRBV7-2 and J usage is TRBJ2-1; D gene uncertain. V was clipped by 0 bases and J by 6 bases, with 9 bases between them. Looked up from germline, CDR1 is SGHTA and CDR2 is FQGNSA. This CDR3 has 14 residues. For the CDR3, the DNA is TGTGCCAGCAGCTTAGCGGTCAGCAGCAATGAGCAGTTCTTC. Protein product: CASSLAVSSNEQFF.

The V gene is TRBV5-4, the J gene TRBJ2-7; 7 positions agree with TRBD1. The CDR3 totals 15 residues. The germline gives CDR1 SGHNT, CDR2 YYREEE (reference sequence). The trim removed 2 bases at V and 0 bases at J, leaving 5 bases unmatched. CDR3 sequence reads: CASSFRTGISYEQYF. As DNA, the CDR3 is TGTGCCAGCAGCTTCCGGACAGGTATCTCCTACGAGCAGTACTTC.

This clonotype was observed many times. The chain carries TRBV28 and TRBJ2-3; 8 nucleotides align to TRBD2. CDR1 is MDHEN and CDR2 is SYDVKM in the germline V gene. The CDR3 spans 14 residues. The junction had 8 bases not matched to a gene; V was cut back by 6 bases and J by 6 bases. CDR3 region: CASRGGLGADTQYF. The DNA for the CDR3 is TGTGCCAGCAGGGGGGGACTAGGGGCGGATACGCAGTATTTT.

This clonotype has a handful of counts. The CDR3 DNA sequence: TGTGCCAGCTCAAGCCGGCGGTATAGCAATCAGCCCCAGCATTTT. This sequence encodes CASSSRRYSNQPQHF. This chain connects TRBV18 to TRBJ1-5, with D uncertain. The ends were cut back, 5 bases at V and 0 bases at J, with 11 bases in the middle. In germline, CDR1 is KGHSH, CDR2 LQKENI. This CDR3 comprises 15 residues.

With regard to this clonotype: A much bigger clone sits one base away, suggesting this may be a read error. The V and J genes are TRBV25-1 and TRBJ1-5; D not resolved. The germline V and J ends were trimmed by 5 bases and 2 bases, with 10 bases remaining between them. The germline gives CDR1 MGHDK, CDR2 SYGVNS. The CDR3 has 14 amino acids. CDR3 protein: CASSPIAGNQPQHF. CDR3 DNA sequence: TGTGCCAGCAGTCCCATAGCGGGCAATCAGCCCCAGCATTTT.

This clonotype was observed many times. The gene calls are TRBV7-3 and TRBJ2-2; possibly TRBD2 for D (5 bases). Germline CDR1 and CDR2: SGHTA and FQGTGA. The CDR3 sequence is 14 residues long. Trimming took 11 bases from V and 1 from J, leaving 14 bases between them. CDR3 sequence (DNA): TGTGCCTCACATGAGGGTTTGAACACCGGGGAGCTGTTTTTT. This gives the protein CASHEGLNTGELFF.

In this sample, this clonotype turned up many times. J is TRBJ1-1 and V is TRBV11-3; D is unresolved. The ends were cut back, 4 bases at V and 1 base at J, with 7 bases in the middle. Germline V gene sequence: CDR1 SGHNT, CDR2 YENEEA. There are 13 residues in the CDR3. The CDR3 nucleotides are TGTGCCAGCAGCTATACACAGAACACTGAAGCTTTCTTT. Protein sequence: CASSYTQNTEAFF.

At least ten counts were recorded for this clonotype. This chain connects TRBV20-1 to TRBJ1-1, with TRBD1 identical over 7 bases. The CDR3 consists of 14 residues. Per germline, CDR1 DFQATT and CDR2 SNEGSKA (reference sequence). Germline trimming cut 0 bases from V and 4 bases from J; bases unmatched to any gene: 5. CDR3 residues: CSARDPRGATEAFF. The DNA of the CDR3 is TGCAGTGCTAGAGACCCCAGGGGGGCCACTGAAGCTTTCTTT.

This clonotype occurred many times. This rearrangement joins TRBV6-1 to TRBJ2-7; 8 bases agree with TRBD1. The germline gives CDR1 MNHNS, CDR2 SASEGT. Trimming took 8 bases from V and 11 from J; bases not matched to a gene: 14. This CDR3 contains 13 residues. The CDR3 DNA sequence: TGTGCCAGCGCTACAGAGCAGGGGGCGAATAAGTACTTC. Amino acids: CASATEQGANKYF.

This clonotype has at least ten counts. This chain connects TRBV5-1 to TRBJ2-2, with unresolved D. CDR1 SGHRS and CDR2 YFSETQ come from the germline V gene. CDR3 length equals 14 residues. Deletions cut 0 bases from V and 4 bases from J, with 7 bases between. The CDR3 DNA reads TGCGCCAGCAGCTTGGAGCCAATCACCGGGGAGCTGTTTTTT. It specifies CASSLEPITGELFF.